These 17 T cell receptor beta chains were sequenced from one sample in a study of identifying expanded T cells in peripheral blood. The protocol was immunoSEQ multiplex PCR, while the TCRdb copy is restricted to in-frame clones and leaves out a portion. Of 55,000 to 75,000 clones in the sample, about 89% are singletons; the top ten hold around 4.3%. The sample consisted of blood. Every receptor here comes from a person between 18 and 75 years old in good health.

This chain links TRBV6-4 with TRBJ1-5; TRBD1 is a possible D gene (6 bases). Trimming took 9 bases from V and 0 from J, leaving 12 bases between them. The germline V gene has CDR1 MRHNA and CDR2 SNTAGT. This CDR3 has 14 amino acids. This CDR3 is CASRDTLSNQPQHF. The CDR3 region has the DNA TGTGCCAGTCGGGACACCCTTAGCAATCAGCCCCAGCATTTT.

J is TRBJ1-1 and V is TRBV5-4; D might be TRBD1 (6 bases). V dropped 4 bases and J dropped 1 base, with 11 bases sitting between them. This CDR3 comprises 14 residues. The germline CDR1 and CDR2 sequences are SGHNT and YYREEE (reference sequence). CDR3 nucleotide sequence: TGTGCCAGCAGCCACATGACAGGGAACACTGAAGCTTTCTTT. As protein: CASSHMTGNTEAFF.

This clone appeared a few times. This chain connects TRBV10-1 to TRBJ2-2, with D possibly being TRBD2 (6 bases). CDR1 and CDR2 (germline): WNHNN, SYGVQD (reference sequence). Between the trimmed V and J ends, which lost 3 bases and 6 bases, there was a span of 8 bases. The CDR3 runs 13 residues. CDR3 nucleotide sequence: TGCGCCAGCAGTGACCGGGAGTCCGGGGAGCTGTTTTTT. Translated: CASSDRESGELFF.

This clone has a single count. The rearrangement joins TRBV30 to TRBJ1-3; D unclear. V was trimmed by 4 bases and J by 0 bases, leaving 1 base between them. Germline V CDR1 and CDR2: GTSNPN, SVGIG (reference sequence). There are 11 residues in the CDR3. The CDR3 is CAWNSGNTIYF. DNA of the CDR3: TGTGCCTGGAACTCTGGAAACACCATATATTTT. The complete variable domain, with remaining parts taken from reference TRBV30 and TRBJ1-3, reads SQTIHQWPATLVQPVGSPLSLECTVEGTSNPNLYWYRQAAGRGLQLLFYSVGIGQISSEVPQNLSASRPQDRQFILSSKKLLLSDSGFYLCAWNSGNTIYFGEGSWLTVV.

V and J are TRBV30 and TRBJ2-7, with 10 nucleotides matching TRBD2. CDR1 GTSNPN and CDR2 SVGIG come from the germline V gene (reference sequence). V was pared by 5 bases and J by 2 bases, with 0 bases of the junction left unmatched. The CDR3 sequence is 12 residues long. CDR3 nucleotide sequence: TGTGCCTGGGGGACTAGCGCCTACGAGCAGTACTTC. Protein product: CAWGTSAYEQYF.

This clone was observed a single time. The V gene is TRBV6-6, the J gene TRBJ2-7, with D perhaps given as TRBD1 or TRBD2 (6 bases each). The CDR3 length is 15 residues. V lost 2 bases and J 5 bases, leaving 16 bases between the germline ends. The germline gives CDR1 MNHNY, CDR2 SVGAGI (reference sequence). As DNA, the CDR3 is TGTGCCAGCAGTTACGGGCTCGGGGGCCTGAACGAGCAGTACTTC. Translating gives CASSYGLGGLNEQYF.

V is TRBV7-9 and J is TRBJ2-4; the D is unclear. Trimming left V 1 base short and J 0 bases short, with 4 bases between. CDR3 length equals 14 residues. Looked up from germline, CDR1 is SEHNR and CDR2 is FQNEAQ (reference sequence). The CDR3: CASSLEGAKNIQYF. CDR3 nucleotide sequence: TGTGCCAGCAGCTTAGAGGGAGCCAAAAACATTCAGTACTTC.

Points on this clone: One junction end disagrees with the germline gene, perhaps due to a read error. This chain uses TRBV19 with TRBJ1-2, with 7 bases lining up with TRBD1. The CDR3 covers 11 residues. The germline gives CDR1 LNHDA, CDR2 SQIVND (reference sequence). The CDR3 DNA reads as TGTGCCAGTTCCTCCACAGGGGAGAGGAGATTC. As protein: CASSSTGERRF.

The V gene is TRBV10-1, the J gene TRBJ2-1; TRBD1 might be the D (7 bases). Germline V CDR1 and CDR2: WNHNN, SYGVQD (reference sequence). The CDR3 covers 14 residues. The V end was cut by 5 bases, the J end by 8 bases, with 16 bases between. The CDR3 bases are TGCGCCAGCAGTAGGAGGGGGCCTTACGATGAGCAGTTCTTC. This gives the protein CASSRRGPYDEQFF.

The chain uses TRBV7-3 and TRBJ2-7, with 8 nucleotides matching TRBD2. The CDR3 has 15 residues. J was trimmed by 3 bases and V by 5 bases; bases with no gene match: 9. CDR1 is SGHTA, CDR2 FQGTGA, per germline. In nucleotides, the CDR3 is TGTGCCAGCAGCCCCGAGGGCGGGGGGTTCTACGAGCAGTACTTC. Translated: CASSPEGGGFYEQYF.

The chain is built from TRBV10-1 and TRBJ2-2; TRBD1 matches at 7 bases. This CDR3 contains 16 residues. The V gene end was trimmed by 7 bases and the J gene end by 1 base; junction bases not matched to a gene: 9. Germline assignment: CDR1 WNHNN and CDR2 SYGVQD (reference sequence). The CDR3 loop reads CASTETGSRNTGELFF. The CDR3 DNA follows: TGCGCCAGCACCGAGACAGGGTCGAGGAACACCGGGGAGCTGTTTTTT.

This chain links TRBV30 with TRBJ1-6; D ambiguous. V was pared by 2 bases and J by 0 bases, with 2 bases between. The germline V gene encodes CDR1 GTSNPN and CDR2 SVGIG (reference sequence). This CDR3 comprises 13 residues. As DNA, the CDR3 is TGTGCCTGGAGTAGCTCCTATAATTCACCCCTCCACTTT. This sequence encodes CAWSSSYNSPLHF.

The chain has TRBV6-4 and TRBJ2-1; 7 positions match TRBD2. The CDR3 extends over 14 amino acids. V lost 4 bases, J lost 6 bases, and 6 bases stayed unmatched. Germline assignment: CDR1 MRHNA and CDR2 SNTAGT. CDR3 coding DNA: TGTGCCAGCAGTGCCATCCCGGGGGGCAATGAGCAGTTCTTC. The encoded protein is CASSAIPGGNEQFF.

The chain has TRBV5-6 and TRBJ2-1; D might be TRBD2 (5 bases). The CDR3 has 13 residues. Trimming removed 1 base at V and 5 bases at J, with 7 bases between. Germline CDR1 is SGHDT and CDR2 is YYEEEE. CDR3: CASSLPGNNEQFF. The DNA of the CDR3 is TGTGCCAGCAGCTTGCCCGGGAACAATGAGCAGTTCTTC.

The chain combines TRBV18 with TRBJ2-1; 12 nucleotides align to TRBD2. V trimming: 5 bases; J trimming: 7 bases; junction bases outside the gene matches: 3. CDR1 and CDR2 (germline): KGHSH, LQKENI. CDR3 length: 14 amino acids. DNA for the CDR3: TGTGCCAGCTCAAGACTAGCGGGGGAGAATGAGCAGTTCTTC. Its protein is CASSRLAGENEQFF.

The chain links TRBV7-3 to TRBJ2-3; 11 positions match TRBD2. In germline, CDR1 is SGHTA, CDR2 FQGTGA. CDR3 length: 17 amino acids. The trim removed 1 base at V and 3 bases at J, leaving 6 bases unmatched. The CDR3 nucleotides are TGTGCCAGCAGCTTAAAGGCCCTAGCGGGAGGAACAGATACGCAGTATTTT. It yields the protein CASSLKALAGGTDTQYF.

CDR3 DNA: TGTGCCTGGAGTGCCCCGGGGGCCAATCAGCCCCAGCATTTT. Amino acid sequence: CAWSAPGANQPQHF. This chain connects TRBV30 to TRBJ1-5; a possible D gene is TRBD1 (6 bases). The germline V gene has CDR1 GTSNPN and CDR2 SVGIG (reference sequence). Trimming removed 1 base at V and 3 bases at J, with 10 bases between. The CDR3 is 14 residues long. Full variable domain (remainder filled in from reference TRBV30 and TRBJ1-5): SQTIHQWPATLVQPVGSPLSLECTVEGTSNPNLYWYRQAAGRGLQLLFYSVGIGQISSEVPQNLSASRPQDRQFILSSKKLLLSDSGFYLCAWSAPGANQPQHFGDGTRLSIL.